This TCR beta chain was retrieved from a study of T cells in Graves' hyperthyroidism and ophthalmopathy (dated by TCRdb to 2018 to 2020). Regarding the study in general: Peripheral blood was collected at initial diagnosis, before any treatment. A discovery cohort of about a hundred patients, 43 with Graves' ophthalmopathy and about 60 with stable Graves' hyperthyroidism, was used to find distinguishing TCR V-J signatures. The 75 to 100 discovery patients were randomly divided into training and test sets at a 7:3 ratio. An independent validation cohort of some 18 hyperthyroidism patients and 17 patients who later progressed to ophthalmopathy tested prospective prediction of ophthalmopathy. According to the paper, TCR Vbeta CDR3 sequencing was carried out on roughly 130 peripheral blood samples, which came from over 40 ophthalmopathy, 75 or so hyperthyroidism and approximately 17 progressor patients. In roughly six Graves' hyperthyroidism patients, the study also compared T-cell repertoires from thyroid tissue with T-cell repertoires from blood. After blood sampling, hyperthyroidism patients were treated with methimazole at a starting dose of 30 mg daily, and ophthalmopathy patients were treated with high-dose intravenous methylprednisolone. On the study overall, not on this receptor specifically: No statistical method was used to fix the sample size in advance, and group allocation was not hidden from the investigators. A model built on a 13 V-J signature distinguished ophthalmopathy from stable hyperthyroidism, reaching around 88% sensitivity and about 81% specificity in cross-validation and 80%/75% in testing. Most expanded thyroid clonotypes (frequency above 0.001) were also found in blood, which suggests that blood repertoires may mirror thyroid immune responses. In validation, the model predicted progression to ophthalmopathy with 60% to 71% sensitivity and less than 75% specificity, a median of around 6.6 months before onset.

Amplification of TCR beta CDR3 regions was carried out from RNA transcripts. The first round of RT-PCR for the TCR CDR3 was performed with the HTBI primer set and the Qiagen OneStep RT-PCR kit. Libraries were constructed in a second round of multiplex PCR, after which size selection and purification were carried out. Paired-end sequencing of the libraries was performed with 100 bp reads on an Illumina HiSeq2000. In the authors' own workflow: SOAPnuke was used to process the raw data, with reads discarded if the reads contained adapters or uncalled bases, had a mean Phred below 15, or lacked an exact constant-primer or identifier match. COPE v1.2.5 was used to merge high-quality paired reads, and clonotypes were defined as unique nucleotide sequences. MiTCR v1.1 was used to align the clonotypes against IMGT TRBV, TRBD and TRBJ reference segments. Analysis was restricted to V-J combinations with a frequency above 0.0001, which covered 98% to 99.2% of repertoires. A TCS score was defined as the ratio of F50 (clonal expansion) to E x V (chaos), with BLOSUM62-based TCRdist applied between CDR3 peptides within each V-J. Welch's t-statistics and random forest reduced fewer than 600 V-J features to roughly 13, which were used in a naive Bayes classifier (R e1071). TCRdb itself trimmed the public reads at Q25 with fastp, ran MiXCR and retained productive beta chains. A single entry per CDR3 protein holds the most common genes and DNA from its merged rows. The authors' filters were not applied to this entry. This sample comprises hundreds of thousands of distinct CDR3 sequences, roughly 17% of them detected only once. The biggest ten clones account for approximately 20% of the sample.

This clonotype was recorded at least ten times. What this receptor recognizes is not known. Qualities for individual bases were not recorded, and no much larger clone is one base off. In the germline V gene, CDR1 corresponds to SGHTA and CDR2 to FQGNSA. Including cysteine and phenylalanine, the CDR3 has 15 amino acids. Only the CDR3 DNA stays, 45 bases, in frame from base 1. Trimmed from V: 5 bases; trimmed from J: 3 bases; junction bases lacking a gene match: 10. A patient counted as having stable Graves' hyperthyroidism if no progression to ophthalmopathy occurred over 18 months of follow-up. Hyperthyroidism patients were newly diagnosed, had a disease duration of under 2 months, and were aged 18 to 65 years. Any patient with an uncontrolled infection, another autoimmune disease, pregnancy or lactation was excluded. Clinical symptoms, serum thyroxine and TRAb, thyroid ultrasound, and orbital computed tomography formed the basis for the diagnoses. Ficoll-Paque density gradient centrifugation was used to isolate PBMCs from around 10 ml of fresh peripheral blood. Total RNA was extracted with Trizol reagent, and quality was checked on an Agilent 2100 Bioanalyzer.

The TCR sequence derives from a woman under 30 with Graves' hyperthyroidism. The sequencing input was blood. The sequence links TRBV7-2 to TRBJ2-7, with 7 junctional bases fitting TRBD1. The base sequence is TGTGCCAGCAGCCCTGACAGGGTCGGCGGCTACGAGCAGTACTTC. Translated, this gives CASSPDRVGGYEQYF.